This TCR beta chain was captured by sequencing in a study of T cells after yellow fever vaccination. Study-wide findings and caveats: Abundant clonotypes (contaminants from the bulk population) could be present in FACS-sorted repertoires. Peaking faster, on day 5 versus 15, the secondary response was nonetheless weaker.

A remark on this clonotype: Its antigen remains unknown.

TCRdb independently ran MiXCR on the 5' RACE reads; one entry per CDR3 protein. Found here are about 630,000 distinct CDR3 sequences, about 12% of them singletons; the top ten hold just under 15%. Trimming pared 0 bases from V and 8 bases from J, leaving 6 bases between. This CDR3 region has 12 residues. Germline V gene data show CDR1 as SGHKS and CDR2 as YYEKEE (reference sequence). The J gene is TRBJ2-1, the V gene TRBV5-5, with D uncertain. The sequence derives from a man aged 25-45 years who received the YFV17D yellow fever vaccine. Sequenced here: PBMCs, sampled on the day of the yellow fever booster vaccination. CDR3 in DNA: TGTGCCAGCAGCTTGGAGGGCTATGAGCAGTTCTTC. Its protein is CASSLEGYEQFF.